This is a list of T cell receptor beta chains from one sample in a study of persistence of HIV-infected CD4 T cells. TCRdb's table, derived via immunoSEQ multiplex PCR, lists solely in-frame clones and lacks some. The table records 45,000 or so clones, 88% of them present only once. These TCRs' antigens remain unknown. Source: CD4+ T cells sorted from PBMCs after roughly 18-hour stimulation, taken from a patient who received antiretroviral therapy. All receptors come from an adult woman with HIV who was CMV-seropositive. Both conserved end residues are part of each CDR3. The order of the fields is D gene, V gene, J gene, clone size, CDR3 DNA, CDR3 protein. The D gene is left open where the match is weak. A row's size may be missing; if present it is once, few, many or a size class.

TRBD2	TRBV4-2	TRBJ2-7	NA	TGTGCCAGCAGCCAAAGGAGTAGGGGACTAGCGGGCACCTACGAGCAGTACTTC	CASSQRSRGLAGTYEQYF
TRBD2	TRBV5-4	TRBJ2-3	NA	TGTGCCAGCAGCCACAGCGGGGGCTCCACAGATACGCAGTATTTT	CASSHSGGSTDTQYF
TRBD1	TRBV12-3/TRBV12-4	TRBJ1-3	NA	TGTGCCAGCAGTGGGACAGGGGGAAACACCATATATTTT	CASSGTGGNTIYF
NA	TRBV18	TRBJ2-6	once	TGTGCCAGCTCACCAGGAACAGGGTGGGCATCCGGGGCCAACGTCCTGACTTTC	CASSPGTGWASGANVLTF
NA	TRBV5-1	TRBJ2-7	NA	TGCGCCAGCAGCCAGAACTCCTACGAGCAGTACTTC	CASSQNSYEQYF
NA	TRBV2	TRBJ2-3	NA	TGTGCCAGGGGCCCCGAGGCCACAGATACGCAGTATTTT	CARGPEATDTQYF
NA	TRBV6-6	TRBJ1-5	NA	TGTGCCGCTCGTCACGCGACAGTACGACAGCCCCAGCATTTT	CAARHATVRQPQHF
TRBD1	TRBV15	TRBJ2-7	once	TGTGCCTCGACCAAGGACAGGGGCTCCTACGAGCAGTACTTC	CASTKDRGSYEQYF
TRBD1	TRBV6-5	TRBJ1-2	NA	TGTGCCAGCAGCAGGGGGTATGGCTACACCTTC	CASSRGYGYTF
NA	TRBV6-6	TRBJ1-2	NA	TGTGCCAGCAGCGGGACACAGGAATATGGCTACACCTTC	CASSGTQEYGYTF